This record looks at one T cell receptor beta chain sequence and its context. These data originate in a study of shared clonotypes between healthy human individuals. Study in general: Donor ages ranged 18 to 49 years: a couple of women, a few men.

Researchers divided each subset's genomic DNA evenly across several immunoSEQ plates. Clones were read by immunoSEQ multiplex PCR, and TCRdb kept only the in-frame ones, dropping some. The sample comprises some 350,000 clones, under 80% of which are singletons, and under 13% rests with the top ten. Trimming stripped 4 bases from V and 1 base from J, with 10 bases between. This CDR3 is built from 14 residues. Germline V gene sequence: CDR1 WSHSY, CDR2 SAAADI. The TCR originated in a man younger than 40 in good health. The V and J genes are TRBV10-2 and TRBJ1-1; D is unresolved. The sequenced sample consisted of memory CD4+ T cells sorted from blood. Noted subset: CD45RA-negative fraction. CDR3 loop: CASSVSQTNTEAFF. The CDR3 DNA reads as TGCGCCAGCAGTGTCAGCCAGACGAACACTGAAGCTTTCTTT.